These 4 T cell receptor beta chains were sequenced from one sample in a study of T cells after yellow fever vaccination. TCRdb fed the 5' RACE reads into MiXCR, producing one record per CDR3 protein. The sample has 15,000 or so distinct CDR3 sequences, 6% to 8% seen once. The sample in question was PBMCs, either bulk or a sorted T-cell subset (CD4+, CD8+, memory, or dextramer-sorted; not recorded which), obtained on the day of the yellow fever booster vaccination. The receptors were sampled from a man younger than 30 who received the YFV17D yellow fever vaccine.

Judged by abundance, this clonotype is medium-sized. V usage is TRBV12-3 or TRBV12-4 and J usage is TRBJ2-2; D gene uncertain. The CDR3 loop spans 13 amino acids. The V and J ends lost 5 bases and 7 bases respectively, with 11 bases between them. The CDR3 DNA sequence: TGTGCCAGCAGTCTGAGGAGCGACGGGGAGCTGTTTTTT. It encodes CASSLRSDGELFF.

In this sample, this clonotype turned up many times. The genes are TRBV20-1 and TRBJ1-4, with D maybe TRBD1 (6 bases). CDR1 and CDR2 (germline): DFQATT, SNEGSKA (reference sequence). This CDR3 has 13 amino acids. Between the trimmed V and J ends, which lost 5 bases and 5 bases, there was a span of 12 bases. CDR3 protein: CSASTGNNEKLFF. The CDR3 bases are TGCAGTGCTTCCACAGGGAACAATGAAAAACTGTTTTTT.

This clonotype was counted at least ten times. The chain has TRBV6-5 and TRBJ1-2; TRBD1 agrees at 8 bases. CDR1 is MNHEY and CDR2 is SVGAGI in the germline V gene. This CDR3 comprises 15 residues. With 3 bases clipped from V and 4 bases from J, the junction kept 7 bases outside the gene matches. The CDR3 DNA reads TGTGCCAGCAGTTATGGGCAGGGGGCAGGCTATGGCTACACCTTC. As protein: CASSYGQGAGYGYTF.

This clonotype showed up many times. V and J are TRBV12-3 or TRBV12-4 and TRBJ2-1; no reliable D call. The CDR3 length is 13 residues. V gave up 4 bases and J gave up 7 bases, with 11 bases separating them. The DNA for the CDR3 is TGTGCCAGCAGTTCTGGGTTCTGGAATGAGCAGTTCTTC. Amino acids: CASSSGFWNEQFF.